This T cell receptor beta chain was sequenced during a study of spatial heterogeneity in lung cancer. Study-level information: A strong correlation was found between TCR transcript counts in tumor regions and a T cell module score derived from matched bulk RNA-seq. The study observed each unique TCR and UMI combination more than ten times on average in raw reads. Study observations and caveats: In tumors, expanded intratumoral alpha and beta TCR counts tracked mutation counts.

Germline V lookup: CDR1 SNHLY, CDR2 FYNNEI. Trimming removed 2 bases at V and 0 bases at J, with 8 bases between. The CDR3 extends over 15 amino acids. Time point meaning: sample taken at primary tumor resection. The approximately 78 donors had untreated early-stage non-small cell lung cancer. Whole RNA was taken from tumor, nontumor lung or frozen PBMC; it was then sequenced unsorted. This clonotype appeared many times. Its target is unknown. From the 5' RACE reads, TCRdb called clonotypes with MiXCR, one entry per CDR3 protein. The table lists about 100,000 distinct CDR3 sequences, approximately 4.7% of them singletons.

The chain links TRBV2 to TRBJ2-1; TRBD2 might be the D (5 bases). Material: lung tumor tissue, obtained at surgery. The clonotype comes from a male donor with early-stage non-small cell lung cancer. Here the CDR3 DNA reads TGTGCCAGCAGTGAAACGGGGAGCTCCTACAATGAGCAGTTCTTC. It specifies CASSETGSSYNEQFF.